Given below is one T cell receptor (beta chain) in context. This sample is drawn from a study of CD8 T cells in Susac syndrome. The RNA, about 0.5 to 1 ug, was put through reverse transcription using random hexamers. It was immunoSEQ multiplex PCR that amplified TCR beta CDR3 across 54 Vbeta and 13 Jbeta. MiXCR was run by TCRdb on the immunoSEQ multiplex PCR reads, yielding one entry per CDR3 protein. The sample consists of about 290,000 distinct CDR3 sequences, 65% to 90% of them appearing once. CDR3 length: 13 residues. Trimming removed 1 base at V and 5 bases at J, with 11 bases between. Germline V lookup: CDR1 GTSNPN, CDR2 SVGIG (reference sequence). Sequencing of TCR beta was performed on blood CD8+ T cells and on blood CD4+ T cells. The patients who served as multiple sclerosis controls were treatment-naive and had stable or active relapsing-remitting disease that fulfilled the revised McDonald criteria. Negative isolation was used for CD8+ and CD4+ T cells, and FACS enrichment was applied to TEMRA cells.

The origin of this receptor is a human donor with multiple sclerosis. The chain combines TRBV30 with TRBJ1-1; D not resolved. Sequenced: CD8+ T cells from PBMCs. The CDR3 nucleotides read TGTGCCTGGAGTGCGGACTCTTCAACTGAAGCTTTCTTT. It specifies CAWSADSSTEAFF. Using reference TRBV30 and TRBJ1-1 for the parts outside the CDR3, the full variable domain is SQTIHQWPATLVQPVGSPLSLECTVEGTSNPNLYWYRQAAGRGLQLLFYSVGIGQISSEVPQNLSASRPQDRQFILSSKKLLLSDSGFYLCAWSADSSTEAFFGQGTRLTVV.